This T cell receptor beta chain was profiled in a study of T cells in localized non-small cell lung cancer. The assay was immunoSEQ multiplex PCR, and TCRdb's table has in-frame clones only and misses some. This sample has some 5,900 clones, with roughly 30% found just once. Looked up from germline, CDR1 is LNHDA and CDR2 is SQIVND (reference sequence). This CDR3 comprises 14 residues. The V gene lost 4 bases and the J gene lost 0 bases, with 6 bases spanning the gap. The sample here was lung tumor tissue, taken before any cancer treatment. The TCR sequence derives from a female donor of 60 years or more with stage I lung adenocarcinoma. V gene TRBV19 combines with J gene TRBJ2-2; no clear D gene. This chain's CDR3 is CASSKVPNTGELFF. In DNA, the CDR3 is TGTGCCAGTAGTAAAGTTCCGAACACCGGGGAGCTGTTTTTT.